This T cell receptor beta chain was recovered during a study of molecular identifiers for immune sequencing clone quantification. The overall study: In replicates, RNA from approximately 20,000 or 100,000 naive CD8 cells was divided five ways and four parts were sequenced.

This clonotype was recorded many times. Libraries of bulk TCR were made by previously described methods (with listed TCR primers). TCRdb used MiXCR to reprocess the PCR reads, holding one entry per CDR3 protein. The sample has some 680,000 distinct CDR3 sequences, roughly 25% seen once. Sorted naive CD8 T cells, roughly 19,000 to 1,100,000, were sequenced from 10%, 30% or 50% RNA. A CD8+CD4-CCR7+CD45RA+ phenotype served as the sorting definition for naive CD8 T cells. This clonotype was obtained from a human donor in good health. Some libraries in this study had Jurkat cell RNA spiked in. The sequenced sample was naive CD8+ T cells from blood, with Jurkat cell RNA spiked in. This sample's subset: FACS-sorted CD8+CD4-CCR7+CD45RA+ naive T cells.

DNA for the CDR3: TGTGCCAGCAGCTTAGCCCAGGGACAGTCGACTGAAGCTTTCTTT. Translation: CASSLAQGQSTEAFF. This rearrangement joins TRBV7-9 to TRBJ1-1; 7 nucleotides align to TRBD1. Trimming at V came to 0 bases and at J to 5 bases, leaving 6 bases not matched to a gene. Germline V gene lookup returns CDR1 SEHNR and CDR2 FQNEAQ (reference sequence). The CDR3 runs to 15 residues. Based on the CDR3 plus reference TRBV7-9 and TRBJ1-1, the full variable domain is DTGVSQNPRHKITKRGQNVTFRCDPISEHNRLYWYRQTLGQGPEFLTYFQNEAQLEKSRLLSDRFSAERPKGSFSTLEIQRTEQGDSAMYLCASSLAQGQSTEAFFGQGTRLTVV.